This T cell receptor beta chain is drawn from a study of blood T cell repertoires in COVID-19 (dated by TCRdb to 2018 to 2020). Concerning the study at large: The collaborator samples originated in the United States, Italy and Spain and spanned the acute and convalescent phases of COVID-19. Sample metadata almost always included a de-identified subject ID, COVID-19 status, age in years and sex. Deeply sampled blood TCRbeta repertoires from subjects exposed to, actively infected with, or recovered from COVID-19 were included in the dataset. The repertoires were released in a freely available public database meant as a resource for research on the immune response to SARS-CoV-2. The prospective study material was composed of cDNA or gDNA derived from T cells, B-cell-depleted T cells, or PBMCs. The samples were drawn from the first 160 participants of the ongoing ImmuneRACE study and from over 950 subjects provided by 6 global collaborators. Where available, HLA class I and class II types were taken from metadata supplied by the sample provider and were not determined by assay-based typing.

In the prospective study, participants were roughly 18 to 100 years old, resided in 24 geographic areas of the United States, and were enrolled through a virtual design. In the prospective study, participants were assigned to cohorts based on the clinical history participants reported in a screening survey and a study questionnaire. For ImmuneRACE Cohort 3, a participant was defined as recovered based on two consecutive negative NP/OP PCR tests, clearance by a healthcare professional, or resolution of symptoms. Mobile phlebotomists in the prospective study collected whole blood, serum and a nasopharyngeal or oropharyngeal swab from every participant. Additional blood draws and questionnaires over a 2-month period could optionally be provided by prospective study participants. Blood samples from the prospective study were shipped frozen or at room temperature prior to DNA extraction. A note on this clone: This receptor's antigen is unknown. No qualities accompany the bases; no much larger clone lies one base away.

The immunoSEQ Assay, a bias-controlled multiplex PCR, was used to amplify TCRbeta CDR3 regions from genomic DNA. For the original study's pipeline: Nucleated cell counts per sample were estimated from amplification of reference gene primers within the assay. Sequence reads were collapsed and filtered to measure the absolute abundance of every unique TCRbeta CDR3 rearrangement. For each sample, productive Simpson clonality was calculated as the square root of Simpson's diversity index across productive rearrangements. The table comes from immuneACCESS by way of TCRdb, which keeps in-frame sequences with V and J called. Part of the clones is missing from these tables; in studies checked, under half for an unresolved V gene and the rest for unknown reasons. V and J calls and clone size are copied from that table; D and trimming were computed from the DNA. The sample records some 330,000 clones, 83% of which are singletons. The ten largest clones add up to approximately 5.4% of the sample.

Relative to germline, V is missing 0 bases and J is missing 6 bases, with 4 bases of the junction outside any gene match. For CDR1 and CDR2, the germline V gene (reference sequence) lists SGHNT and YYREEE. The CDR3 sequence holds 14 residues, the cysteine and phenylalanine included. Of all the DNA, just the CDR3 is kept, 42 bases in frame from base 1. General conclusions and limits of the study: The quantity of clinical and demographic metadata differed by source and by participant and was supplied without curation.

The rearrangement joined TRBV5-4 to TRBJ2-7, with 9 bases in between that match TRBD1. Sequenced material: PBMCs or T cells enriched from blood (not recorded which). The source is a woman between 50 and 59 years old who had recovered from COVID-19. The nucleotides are TGTGCCAGCAGCTTGGAGGGGACAGGGCGCGAGCAGTACTTC. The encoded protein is CASSLEGTGREQYF.